This is a list of T cell receptor beta chains from one sample in a study of T cells in Graves' hyperthyroidism and ophthalmopathy. Each CDR3 protein gets one entry after TCRdb re-called the multiplex PCR reads with MiXCR. The data hold approximately 640,000 distinct CDR3 sequences, with about 45% observed a single time. Sample: peripheral blood or thyroid tissue (not recorded which). The receptors were sampled from an adult man with Graves' disease, either hyperthyroidism or ophthalmopathy (not recorded which). The CDR3 runs from the conserved cysteine through the conserved F or W. The D gene is left open where the match is weak. Some rows mark clone size as missing; the rest say once, few, many or name a class of expanded clone.

V: TRBV7-6
J: TRBJ1-2
D: NA
size: NA
CDR3: CASSVEPGAGYGYTF
DNA: TGTGCCAGCAGCGTTGAACCGGGGGCGGGCTATGGCTACACCTTC

V: TRBV5-1
J: TRBJ2-7
D: NA
size: few
CDR3: CASSSDIATSYEQYF
DNA: TGCGCCAGCAGCTCCGACATCGCCACCTCCTACGAGCAGTACTTC

V: TRBV9
J: TRBJ1-2
D: TRBD1
size: NA
CDR3: CASSPRTGYGHGYTF
DNA: TGTGCCAGCAGCCCTAGGACAGGGTACGGCCATGGCTACACCTTC

V: TRBV2
J: TRBJ2-7
D: TRBD1
size: NA
CDR3: CASSPPTGTAYEQYF
DNA: TGTGCCAGCTCACCACCTACCGGGACAGCCTACGAGCAGTACTTC

V: TRBV10-3
J: TRBJ1-6
D: NA
size: many
CDR3: CAIRAEYDNSPLHF
DNA: TGTGCCATCCGGGCCGAGTACGATAATTCACCCCTCCACTTT

V: TRBV20-1
J: TRBJ2-7
D: NA
size: many
CDR3: CSARPSVSYEQYF
DNA: TGCAGTGCTAGGCCTAGCGTCTCCTACGAGCAGTACTTC

V: TRBV24-1
J: TRBJ1-4
D: TRBD1
size: NA
CDR3: CATSAGGRDEKLFF
DNA: TGTGCCACCAGTGCAGGGGGCCGAGATGAAAAACTGTTTTTT

V: TRBV10-3
J: TRBJ1-3
D: TRBD1
size: NA
CDR3: CATGGQDNTIYF
DNA: TGTGCCACCGGAGGACAGGACAACACCATATATTTT

V: TRBV29-1
J: TRBJ1-6
D: TRBD1
size: NA
CDR3: CSVGGQGALHF
DNA: TGCAGCGTTGGTGGACAGGGGGCCCTCCACTTT

V: TRBV9
J: TRBJ2-5
D: NA
size: few
CDR3: CASSVATGGTGTETQYF
DNA: TGTGCCAGCAGCGTAGCTACGGGGGGGACAGGGACCGAGACCCAGTACTTC

V: TRBV7-9
J: TRBJ2-7
D: NA
size: few
CDR3: CASSLGVRNYEQYF
DNA: TGTGCCAGCAGCCTAGGAGTGCGGAACTACGAGCAGTACTTC

V: TRBV5-1
J: TRBJ1-2
D: NA
size: NA
CDR3: CASTHNPSKNYGYTF
DNA: TGCGCCAGCACCCATAATCCCTCCAAAAACTATGGCTACACCTTC

V: TRBV25-1
J: TRBJ1-2
D: TRBD1
size: few
CDR3: CASSSPPGTGEGYTF
DNA: TGTGCCAGCAGTTCTCCGCCCGGGACAGGGGAGGGCTACACCTTC

V: TRBV10-3
J: TRBJ2-7
D: TRBD1
size: NA
CDR3: CAISSPPGQAYEQYF
DNA: TGTGCCATCAGCTCCCCCCCGGGACAGGCCTACGAGCAGTACTTC

V: TRBV7-6
J: TRBJ2-7
D: TRBD2
size: many
CDR3: CASSLGAGDPEQYF
DNA: TGTGCCAGCAGCTTAGGAGCGGGAGACCCCGAGCAGTACTTC

V: TRBV10-2
J: TRBJ2-2
D: NA
size: many
CDR3: CASRWGGTVATGELFF
DNA: TGCGCCAGCCGGTGGGGAGGGACAGTGGCCACCGGGGAGCTGTTTTTT

V: TRBV7-9
J: TRBJ2-7
D: TRBD1
size: NA
CDR3: CASSSGDRGIEQYF
DNA: TGTGCCAGCAGTAGTGGGGACAGGGGGATCGAGCAGTACTTC

V: TRBV20-1
J: TRBJ1-2
D: NA
size: NA
CDR3: CSAGRVTGYGYTF
DNA: TGCAGTGCTGGAAGGGTGACGGGCTATGGCTACACCTTC

V: TRBV4-1
J: TRBJ1-1
D: TRBD1
size: NA
CDR3: CASSPDPGTGTTEAFF
DNA: TGCGCCAGCAGCCCCGACCCCGGGACAGGGACCACTGAAGCTTTCTTT

V: TRBV6-5
J: TRBJ2-7
D: TRBD1
size: many
CDR3: CASSDRAEQYF
DNA: TGTGCCAGCAGCGACAGGGCCGAGCAGTACTTC

V: TRBV7-9
J: TRBJ2-5
D: NA
size: many
CDR3: CASSILAQETQYF
DNA: TGTGCCAGCAGCATACTAGCCCAAGAGACCCAGTACTTC

V: TRBV27
J: TRBJ1-5
D: NA
size: NA
CDR3: CASSLTGGPAAQHF
DNA: TGTGCCAGCAGTTTAACAGGCGGTCCCGCAGCCCAGCATTTT

V: TRBV10-3
J: TRBJ1-4
D: NA
size: NA
CDR3: CAISAGSGEKLFF
DNA: TGTGCCATCAGTGCGGGGTCAGGGGAAAAACTGTTTTTT

V: TRBV11-3
J: TRBJ1-2
D: NA
size: NA
CDR3: CASSLGREESNYGYTF
DNA: TGTGCCAGCAGCTTGGGCAGGGAGGAATCTAACTATGGCTACACCTTC

V: TRBV6-6
J: TRBJ1-1
D: NA
size: few
CDR3: CASSPEQVGRTEAFF
DNA: TGTGCCAGCAGTCCTGAGCAGGTGGGGCGGACTGAAGCTTTCTTT

V: TRBV5-1
J: TRBJ2-5
D: NA
size: NA
CDR3: CASSLWRRTQGRQETQYF
DNA: TGCGCCAGCAGCTTGTGGAGAAGGACTCAGGGTAGGCAAGAGACCCAGTACTTC

V: TRBV15
J: TRBJ2-3
D: TRBD2
size: many
CDR3: CATSSGGRASDTQYF
DNA: TGTGCCACCAGCAGTGGCGGGAGGGCCTCAGATACGCAGTATTTT

V: TRBV25-1
J: TRBJ1-5
D: TRBD1
size: NA
CDR3: CASRDSTGRDQPQHF
DNA: TGTGCCAGCAGAGATTCGACAGGGCGGGATCAGCCCCAGCATTTT

V: TRBV2
J: TRBJ1-5
D: NA
size: few
CDR3: CASSEVYSNQPQHF
DNA: TGTGCCAGCAGTGAAGTCTATAGCAATCAGCCCCAGCATTTT

V: TRBV7-9
J: TRBJ2-5
D: NA
size: NA
CDR3: CASSSSREFGETQYF
DNA: TGTGCCAGCAGCTCATCCCGGGAGTTCGGAGAGACCCAGTACTTC

V: TRBV7-2
J: TRBJ2-2
D: NA
size: NA
CDR3: CASSLVSATGELFF
DNA: TGTGCCAGCAGCTTAGTATCAGCGACCGGGGAGCTGTTTTTT

V: TRBV20-1
J: TRBJ2-5
D: TRBD2
size: NA
CDR3: CSAIEIQRGETQYF
DNA: TGCAGTGCCATAGAAATCCAGCGGGGGGAGACCCAGTACTTC

V: TRBV10-3
J: TRBJ2-7
D: TRBD1
size: NA
CDR3: CAISDGQGQGGLEQYF
DNA: TGTGCCATCAGTGACGGACAGGGACAAGGGGGCCTCGAGCAGTACTTC

V: TRBV5-1
J: TRBJ1-2
D: NA
size: few
CDR3: CASSLEGESYGYTF
DNA: TGCGCCAGCAGCTTGGAGGGAGAAAGCTATGGCTACACCTTC

V: TRBV7-3
J: TRBJ1-1
D: NA
size: NA
CDR3: CASSLTGTDPEAFF
DNA: TGTGCCAGCAGCTTAACCGGGACTGACCCTGAAGCTTTCTTT

V: TRBV14
J: TRBJ1-2
D: NA
size: few
CDR3: CASSQGWRAGYTF
DNA: TGTGCCAGCAGCCAAGGATGGAGGGCTGGCTACACCTTC

V: TRBV6-5
J: TRBJ1-5
D: NA
size: NA
CDR3: CASRTGDGGNQPQHF
DNA: TGTGCCAGCAGAACGGGGGACGGGGGCAATCAGCCCCAGCATTTT

V: TRBV4-1
J: TRBJ1-2
D: NA
size: once
CDR3: CASSQDKWLQGPHYGYTF
DNA: TGTGCCAGCAGCCAAGATAAGTGGCTGCAGGGTCCTCACTATGGCTACACCTTC

V: TRBV15
J: TRBJ1-2
D: TRBD1
size: many
CDR3: CATSGRGQGGYGYTF
DNA: TGTGCCACCAGCGGCCGGGGACAGGGAGGCTATGGCTACACCTTC

V: TRBV7-2
J: TRBJ2-2
D: TRBD2
size: few
CDR3: CASSPGGASVRTGELFF
DNA: TGTGCCAGCAGCCCGGGGGGGGCTAGCGTTCGCACCGGGGAGCTGTTTTTT

V: TRBV7-8
J: TRBJ2-5
D: TRBD2
size: many
CDR3: CASSLGTGGTETQYF
DNA: TGTGCCAGCAGCTTAGGAACGGGAGGGACGGAGACCCAGTACTTC

V: TRBV7-9
J: TRBJ1-1
D: NA
size: NA
CDR3: CASDAGGTEAFF
DNA: TGTGCCAGCGACGCCGGCGGCACTGAAGCTTTCTTT

V: TRBV7-9
J: TRBJ1-2
D: NA
size: once
CDR3: CASSIALRNGYTF
DNA: TGTGCCAGTAGTATAGCCCTACGTAATGGCTACACCTTC

V: TRBV29-1
J: TRBJ2-3
D: NA
size: NA
CDR3: CSALQDTQYF
DNA: TGCAGCGCCTTACAGGATACGCAGTATTTT

V: TRBV14
J: TRBJ1-1
D: NA
size: many
CDR3: CASSQAGSTEAFF
DNA: TGTGCCAGCAGCCAAGCAGGATCCACTGAAGCTTTCTTT

V: TRBV2
J: TRBJ2-7
D: NA
size: NA
CDR3: CASSERGRGAYEQYF
DNA: TGTGCCAGCAGTGAACGAGGGCGCGGGGCCTACGAGCAGTACTTC

V: TRBV19
J: TRBJ1-1
D: NA
size: NA
CDR3: CASIGARGTEAFF
DNA: TGTGCCAGTATCGGGGCGCGAGGGACTGAAGCTTTCTTT

V: TRBV20-1
J: TRBJ1-6
D: NA
size: NA
CDR3: CSARTNRNSPLHF
DNA: TGCAGTGCTAGAACTAACAGGAATTCACCCCTCCACTTT

V: TRBV7-8
J: TRBJ2-7
D: NA
size: NA
CDR3: CASTRGRDEQYF
DNA: TGTGCCAGCACCCGGGGTAGGGACGAGCAGTACTTC

V: TRBV29-1
J: TRBJ1-6
D: NA
size: NA
CDR3: CSVVSRGGHSPLHF
DNA: TGCAGCGTTGTGAGCAGGGGAGGTCATTCACCCCTCCACTTT